This T cell receptor (beta chain) came from a study of PD-L1 blockade in urothelial cancer. Looking at the study overall: Males with bladder-origin urothelial cancer constituted about nine tenths of the roughly 30 patients. It was at 3 weeks (second dose) and 6 weeks after treatment start that blood was analyzed. The median T cell count in blood samples was 140,000 to 150,000.

CDR3 length: 16 residues. From germline, CDR1 is KGHSH and CDR2 LQKENI. V was clipped by 3 bases and J by 0 bases, with 14 bases between them. Regarding time point: pretreatment peripheral blood. Produced via immunoSEQ multiplex PCR; TCRdb's table is partial and in-frame only. The sample has 60,000 to 75,000 clones, 75% to 90% seen once; the top ten hold 15%. V gene TRBV18 combines with J gene TRBJ1-1, with D maybe TRBD1 (5 bases). This clonotype originated in a man aged 55 to 70 with urothelial cancer. Sequencing used PBMCs, obtained around atezolizumab (anti-PD-L1) treatment. Written as DNA, the CDR3 is TGTGCCAGCTCACCGATAGACAGAAGTATGAACACTGAAGCTTTCTTT. Its translation is CASSPIDRSMNTEAFF.